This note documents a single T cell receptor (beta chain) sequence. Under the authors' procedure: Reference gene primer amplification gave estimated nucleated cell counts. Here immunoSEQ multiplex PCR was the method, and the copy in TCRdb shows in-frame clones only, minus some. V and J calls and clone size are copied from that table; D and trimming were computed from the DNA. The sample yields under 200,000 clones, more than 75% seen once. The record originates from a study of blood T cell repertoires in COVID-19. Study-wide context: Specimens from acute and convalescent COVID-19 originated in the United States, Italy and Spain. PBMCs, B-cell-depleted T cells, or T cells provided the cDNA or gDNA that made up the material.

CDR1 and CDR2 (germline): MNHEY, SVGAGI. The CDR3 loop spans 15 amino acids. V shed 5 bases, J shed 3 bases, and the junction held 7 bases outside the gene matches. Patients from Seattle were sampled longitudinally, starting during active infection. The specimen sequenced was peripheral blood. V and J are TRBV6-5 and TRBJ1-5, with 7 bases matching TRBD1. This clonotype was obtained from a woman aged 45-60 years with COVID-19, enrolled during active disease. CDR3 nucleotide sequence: TGTGCCAGCAGTCACGGACAGGCTTACAATCAGCCCCAGCATTTT. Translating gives CASSHGQAYNQPQHF.